Here is one T cell receptor (beta chain) with its context. The antigen is unknown. The data are from a study of OX40 agonist ivuxolimab in advanced cancers. Study details: Six ivuxolimab dose levels, 0.01 to 10 mg/kg, were given intravenously every 2 weeks.

Study results and caveats: CD4+ T cells averaged fewer expanded clones than CD8+ T cells.

TCRdb's copy holds only in-frame clones and misses some; the assay was immunoSEQ multiplex PCR. The table has some 64,000 clones, about 90% seen once. The source of this sequence is an adult with an advanced solid tumor such as melanoma, head and neck, liver or kidney cancer. The sequencing used CD4+ or CD8+ T cells sorted from blood, collected in a trial of the OX40 agonist ivuxolimab.

CDR3 in DNA: TGTGCCAGCAGCCCCTCCCAAGAGACCCAGTACTTC. It specifies CASSPSQETQYF. The rearrangement uses TRBV28 and TRBJ2-5; D is ambiguous. The length of the CDR3 is 12 residues. V lost 6 bases to trimming and J lost 1 base, with 6 bases between them. From germline, CDR1 is MDHEN and CDR2 SYDVKM.